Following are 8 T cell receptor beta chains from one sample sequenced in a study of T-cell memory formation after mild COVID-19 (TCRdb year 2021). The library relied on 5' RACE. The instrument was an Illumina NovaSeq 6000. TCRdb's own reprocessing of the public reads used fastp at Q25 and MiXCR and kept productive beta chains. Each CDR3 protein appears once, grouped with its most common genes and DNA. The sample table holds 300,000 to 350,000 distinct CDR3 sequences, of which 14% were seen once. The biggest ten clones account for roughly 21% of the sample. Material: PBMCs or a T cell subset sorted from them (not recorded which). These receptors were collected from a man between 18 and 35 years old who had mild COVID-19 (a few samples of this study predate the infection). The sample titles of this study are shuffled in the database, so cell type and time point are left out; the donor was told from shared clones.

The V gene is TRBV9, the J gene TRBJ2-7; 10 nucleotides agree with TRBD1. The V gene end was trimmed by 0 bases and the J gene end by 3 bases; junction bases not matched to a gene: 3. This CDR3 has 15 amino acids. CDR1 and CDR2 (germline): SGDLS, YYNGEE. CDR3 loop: CASSVGGQGIYEQYF. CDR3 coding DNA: TGTGCCAGCAGCGTAGGGGGACAGGGGATCTACGAGCAGTACTTC. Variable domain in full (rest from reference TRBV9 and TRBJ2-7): DSGVTQTPKHLITATGQRVTLRCSPRSGDLSVYWYQQSLDQGLQFLIQYYNGEERAKGNILERFSAQQFPDLHSELNLSSLELGDSALYFCASSVGGQGIYEQYFGPGTRLTVT.

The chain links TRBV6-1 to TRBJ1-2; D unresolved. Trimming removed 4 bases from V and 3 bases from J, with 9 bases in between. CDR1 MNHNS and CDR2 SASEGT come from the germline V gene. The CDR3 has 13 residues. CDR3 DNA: TGTGCCAGCAGTGCCCTCGGGGACTATGGCTACACCTTC. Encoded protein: CASSALGDYGYTF.

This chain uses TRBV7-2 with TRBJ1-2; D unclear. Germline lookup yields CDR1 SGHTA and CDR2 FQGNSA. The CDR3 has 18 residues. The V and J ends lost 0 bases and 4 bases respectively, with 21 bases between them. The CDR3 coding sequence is TGTGCCAGCAGCTTAGCGGGAAATGCTGTCGAAAGTTCCTATGGCTACACCTTC. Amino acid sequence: CASSLAGNAVESSYGYTF.

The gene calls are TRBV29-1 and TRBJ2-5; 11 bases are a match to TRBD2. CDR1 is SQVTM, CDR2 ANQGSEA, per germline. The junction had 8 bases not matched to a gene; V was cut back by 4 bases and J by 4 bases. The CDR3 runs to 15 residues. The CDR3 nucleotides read TGCAGCGTTGGTCCTAGCGGGGGGCCCGGAGAGACCCAGTACTTC. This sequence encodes CSVGPSGGPGETQYF.

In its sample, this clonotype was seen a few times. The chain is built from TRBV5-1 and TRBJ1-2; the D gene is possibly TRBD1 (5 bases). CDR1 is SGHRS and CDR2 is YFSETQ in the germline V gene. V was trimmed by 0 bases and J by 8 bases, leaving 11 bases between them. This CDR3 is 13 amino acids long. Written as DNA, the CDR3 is TGCGCCAGCAGCTTGGGGGGACGCCGAGGCTACACCTTC. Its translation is CASSLGGRRGYTF.

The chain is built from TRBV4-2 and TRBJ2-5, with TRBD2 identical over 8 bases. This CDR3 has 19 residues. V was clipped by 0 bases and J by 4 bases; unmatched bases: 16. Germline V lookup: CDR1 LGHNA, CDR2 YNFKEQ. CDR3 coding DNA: TGTGCCAGCAGCCAAGATCTTGGTCAGCGGGGGCCCTTGGGAGAGACCCAGTACTTC. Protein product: CASSQDLGQRGPLGETQYF.

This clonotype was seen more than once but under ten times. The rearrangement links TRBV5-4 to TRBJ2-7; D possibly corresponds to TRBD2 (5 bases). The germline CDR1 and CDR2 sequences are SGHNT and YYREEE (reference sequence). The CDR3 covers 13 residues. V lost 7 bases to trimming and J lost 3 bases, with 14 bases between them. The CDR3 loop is CASGPGIDYEQYF. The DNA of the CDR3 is TGTGCCAGCGGCCCCGGGATCGACTACGAGCAGTACTTC.

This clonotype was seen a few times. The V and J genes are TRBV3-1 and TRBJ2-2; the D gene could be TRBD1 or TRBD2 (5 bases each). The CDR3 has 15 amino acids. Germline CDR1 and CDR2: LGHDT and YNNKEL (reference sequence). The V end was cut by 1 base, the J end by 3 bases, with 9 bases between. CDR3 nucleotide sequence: TGTGCCAGCAGCCAAGGAGGGGTTCACACCGGGGAGCTGTTTTTT. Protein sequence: CASSQGGVHTGELFF. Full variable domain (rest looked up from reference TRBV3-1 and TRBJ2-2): DTAVSQTPKYLVTQMGNDKSIKCEQNLGHDTMYWYKQDSKKFLKIMFSYNNKELIINETVPNRFSPKSPDKAHLNLHINSLELGDSAVYFCASSQGGVHTGELFFGEGSRLTVL.